These 22 T cell receptor beta chains share one sample of origin, sequenced in a study of cytomegalovirus exposure and HLA in healthy donors. Primers: 60 Vbeta forward and 13 Jbeta reverse. The data were produced by immunoSEQ multiplex PCR, yet TCRdb's version contains in-frame clones alone and is incomplete. The sample contains about 210,000 clones, 79% of which appear only once. Specimen: PBMCs. These receptor sequences come from a male donor in good health and CMV-seropositive.

The rearrangement uses TRBV6-5 and TRBJ2-7; tentatively, D is TRBD1 (5 bases). Germline CDR1 reads MNHEY; CDR2 reads SVGAGI. The CDR3 length is 15 residues. The ends were cut back, 3 bases at V and 0 bases at J, with 12 bases in the middle. CDR3 protein: CASSYGATSSYEQYF. The CDR3 DNA reads TGTGCCAGCAGTTATGGGGCTACCAGCTCCTACGAGCAGTACTTC.

Here the CDR3 reads CASSQTATGTYEQYF. The CDR3 bases are TGCGCCAGCAGCCAAACCGCGACAGGGACCTACGAGCAGTACTTC. The chain combines TRBV4-3 with TRBJ2-7; 7 nucleotides align to TRBD1. V gave up 2 bases and J gave up 2 bases; unmatched junction bases: 6. CDR1 LGHNA and CDR2 YSLEER come from the germline V gene. The CDR3 contains 15 residues.

This clone was picked up a small number of times. The CDR3: CASSLAPHRAGELFF. CDR3 DNA: TGTGCCAGCAGCTTGGCCCCCCATCGGGCCGGGGAGCTGTTTTTT. The chain combines TRBV5-4 with TRBJ2-2; no firm D call. V was shortened by 0 bases and J by 6 bases, with 12 bases between the two germline ends. There are 15 residues in the CDR3. Per the germline V gene, CDR1 is SGHNT and CDR2 is YYREEE (reference sequence).

This sequence joins TRBV15 and TRBJ2-2; tentatively, D is TRBD2 (5 bases). Germline CDR1 LNHNV, CDR2 YYDKDF (reference sequence). Trimming stripped 1 base from V and 0 bases from J, with 6 bases between. The CDR3 spans 15 residues. CDR3 protein: CATSRVAPNTGELFF. Here the CDR3 DNA reads TGTGCCACCAGCAGAGTAGCGCCGAACACCGGGGAGCTGTTTTTT.

V gene TRBV27 combines with J gene TRBJ2-1; 12 positions agree with TRBD2. CDR3 length: 18 amino acids. The J segment lost 5 bases and the V segment lost 5 bases, leaving 13 bases of the junction unmatched. The germline CDR1 and CDR2 sequences are MNHEY and SMNVEV (reference sequence). This chain's CDR3 is CASSETSGSLIPNNEQFF. Written as DNA, the CDR3 is TGTGCCAGCAGTGAGACTAGCGGGAGCTTAATTCCCAACAATGAGCAGTTCTTC.

The V gene is TRBV29-1, the J gene TRBJ2-5; 9 bases line up with TRBD1. Per germline, CDR1 SQVTM and CDR2 ANQGSEA. This CDR3 is built from 14 residues. V gave up 2 bases and J gave up 3 bases; unmatched junction bases: 4. The DNA of the CDR3 is TGCAGCGTTGAACCCCGGGACAGGGAAGAGACCCAGTACTTC. Translating gives CSVEPRDREETQYF.

The V gene is TRBV27, the J gene TRBJ2-7; D call uncertain. The CDR3 covers 14 residues. Trimming removed 1 base from V and 2 bases from J, with 9 bases in between. Germline assignment: CDR1 MNHEY and CDR2 SMNVEV (reference sequence). The CDR3, as DNA: TGTGCCAGCAGTTTATTGGGCTCAGCCTACGAGCAGTACTTC. Translating it yields CASSLLGSAYEQYF.

The chain employs TRBV18 and TRBJ2-3; TRBD2 aligns across 13 bases. The CDR3 runs to 14 residues. Germline lookup yields CDR1 KGHSH and CDR2 LQKENI. V shed 5 bases and J 8 bases; nucleotides not matched to a gene: 4. CDR3 sequence (DNA): TGTGCCAGCTCAGGGACTAGCGGGACCCTTACGCAGTATTTT. It yields the protein CASSGTSGTLTQYF. Complete variable domain (other parts from reference TRBV18 and TRBJ2-3): NAGVMQNPRHLVRRRGQEARLRCSPMKGHSHVYWYRQLPEEGLKFMVYLQKENIIDESGMPKERFSAEFPKEGPSILRIQQVVRGDSAAYFCASSGTSGTLTQYFGPGTRLTVL.

The rearrangement uses TRBV7-2 and TRBJ1-5; no firm D call. The CDR3 has 14 residues. Trimming stripped 7 bases from V and 3 bases from J, with 13 bases between. Germline V gene sequence: CDR1 SGHTA, CDR2 FQGNSA. CDR3 DNA sequence: TGTGCCAGCACGCCGGCGGTTTACAATCAGCCCCAGCATTTT. Amino acids: CASTPAVYNQPQHF. Full variable domain (outside the CDR3, taken from reference TRBV7-2 and TRBJ1-5): GAGVSQSPSNKVTEKGKDVELRCDPISGHTALYWYRQSLGQGLEFLIYFQGNSAPDKSGLPSDRFSAERTGGSVSTLTIQRTQQEDSAVYLCASTPAVYNQPQHFGDGTRLSIL.

The V call is TRBV4-1, the J call TRBJ2-5, with D unresolved. Matching the DNA end better, TRBJ2-7 makes the J call doubtful. Germline values: CDR1 MGHRA, CDR2 YSYEKL. The CDR3 has 15 amino acids. Here the CDR3 DNA reads TGCGCCAGCAGCCCCTCGCGACTCGCGACCTACGAGCAGTACTTC. Its protein product is CASSPSRLATYEQYF.

This chain joins TRBV28 and TRBJ2-7; 7 bases line up with TRBD1. The CDR3 is 15 amino acids. Unmatched junction bases numbered 8, after V lost 5 bases and J lost 1 base. Germline assignment: CDR1 MDHEN and CDR2 SYDVKM. CDR3 loop: CASSPSSDRSYEQYF. DNA for the CDR3: TGTGCCAGCAGTCCCTCTTCGGACAGGTCCTACGAGCAGTACTTC.

The V call is TRBV5-1, the J call TRBJ2-3; TRBD2 aligns across 13 bases. CDR3 length: 15 residues. From germline, CDR1 is SGHRS and CDR2 YFSETQ. The junction had 2 bases not matched to a gene; V was cut back by 5 bases and J by 2 bases. The CDR3 reads CASRGLAGNTDTQYF. CDR3 DNA: TGCGCCAGCAGGGGACTAGCGGGGAACACAGATACGCAGTATTTT.

The gene calls are TRBV28 and TRBJ2-5; 7 nucleotides match TRBD2. This CDR3 has 14 amino acids. Germline V gene sequence: CDR1 MDHEN, CDR2 SYDVKM. Losses at the gene ends were 7 bases for V and 3 bases for J; bases not matched to a gene: 8. CDR3 nucleotides: TGTGCCAGCACCATCGGGGGGAGGGAAGAGACCCAGTACTTC. Translated: CASTIGGREETQYF.

The J gene is TRBJ2-7, the V gene TRBV5-1; D may be TRBD1 (6 bases). This CDR3 has 18 amino acids. Trimming cost V 4 bases and J 5 bases, with 28 bases left between them. Germline V gives CDR1 SGHRS, CDR2 YFSETQ. The CDR3 DNA is TGCGCCAGCAGCAACCGGGACAAGACAGGCCTTTTAAGGAACGAGCAGTACTTC. This codes for CASSNRDKTGLLRNEQYF. The full variable domain, its missing parts supplied by reference TRBV5-1 and TRBJ2-7, is KAGVTQTPRYLIKTRGQQVTLSCSPISGHRSVSWYQQTPGQGLQFLFEYFSETQRNKGNFPGRFSGRQFSNSRSEMNVSTLELGDSALYLCASSNRDKTGLLRNEQYFGPGTRLTVT.

The chain employs TRBV5-1 and TRBJ2-5; the D gene is possibly TRBD2 (5 bases). The CDR3 extends over 13 amino acids. CDR1 and CDR2 from the germline V gene are SGHRS and YFSETQ. The V gene lost 1 base and the J gene lost 5 bases, with 9 bases spanning the gap. CDR3 sequence reads: CASSLWERETQYF. DNA for the CDR3: TGCGCCAGCAGCTTGTGGGAGCGGGAGACCCAGTACTTC.

This clone has only a few counts. V usage is TRBV6-6 and J usage is TRBJ1-3, with D possibly matching TRBD1 (6 bases). From germline, CDR1 is MNHNY and CDR2 SVGAGI (reference sequence). The CDR3 runs to 13 residues. CDR3 sequence reads: CRAPGQLQNTIYF. CDR3 coding DNA: TGTCGCGCCCCTGGACAGCTTCAAAACACCATATATTTT.

The rearrangement links TRBV7-3 to TRBJ2-5; tentatively, D is TRBD2 (5 bases). This CDR3 is 14 amino acids long. Trimming took 1 base from V and 4 from J, leaving 10 bases between them. From germline, CDR1 is SGHTA and CDR2 FQGTGA. The CDR3 DNA reads as TGTGCCAGCAGCTTAAACGGTGCGGGAGAGACCCAGTACTTC. Protein sequence: CASSLNGAGETQYF.

This chain uses TRBV10-3 with TRBJ1-5; 9 bases are a match to TRBD1. V was pared by 1 base and J by 5 bases, with 6 bases of the junction left unmatched. Germline V lookup: CDR1 ENHRY, CDR2 SYGVKD. The CDR3 covers 16 residues. The CDR3 DNA reads TGTGCCATCAGTGAGTTAGGGACAGGGATCGATCAGCCCCAGCATTTT. Amino acid sequence: CAISELGTGIDQPQHF.

The chain carries TRBV4-2 and TRBJ2-1; 9 bases fit TRBD1. This CDR3 has 15 residues. Trimming removed 5 bases from V and 8 bases from J; junction bases left unmatched: 10. From germline, CDR1 is LGHNA and CDR2 YNFKEQ. CDR3 loop: CASSIHRDRVDEQFF. CDR3 nucleotide sequence: TGTGCCAGCAGCATTCACCGGGACAGGGTCGATGAGCAGTTCTTC.

This chain uses TRBV5-4 with TRBJ2-7, with D tentatively TRBD1 (6 bases). Between the trimmed V and J ends, which lost 3 bases and 3 bases, there was a span of 10 bases. There are 13 residues in the CDR3. CDR1 is SGHNT, CDR2 YYREEE, per germline (reference sequence). In nucleotides, the CDR3 is TGTGCCAGCAGCTCCCCAGGGGTCTACGAGCAGTACTTC. Protein: CASSSPGVYEQYF.

This chain joins TRBV10-3 and TRBJ2-2; TRBD2 agrees at 12 bases. The germline gives CDR1 ENHRY, CDR2 SYGVKD. Germline trimming cut 8 bases from V and 6 bases from J; bases unmatched to any gene: 13. The CDR3 consists of 17 residues. This chain's CDR3 is CAISPSGGAGFPGELFF. The CDR3 region has the DNA TGTGCCATCTCCCCTAGCGGGGGGGCCGGATTCCCCGGGGAGCTGTTTTTT.

This clone showed up just once. This chain connects TRBV7-3 to TRBJ2-1; 10 nucleotides align to TRBD1. The length of the CDR3 is 15 residues. Germline lookup yields CDR1 SGHTA and CDR2 FQGTGA. J lost 1 base, V lost 5 bases, and 2 bases had no gene match. CDR3 protein: CASSPGQGSYNEQFF. DNA for the CDR3: TGTGCCAGCAGCCCGGGACAGGGGTCCTACAATGAGCAGTTCTTC.